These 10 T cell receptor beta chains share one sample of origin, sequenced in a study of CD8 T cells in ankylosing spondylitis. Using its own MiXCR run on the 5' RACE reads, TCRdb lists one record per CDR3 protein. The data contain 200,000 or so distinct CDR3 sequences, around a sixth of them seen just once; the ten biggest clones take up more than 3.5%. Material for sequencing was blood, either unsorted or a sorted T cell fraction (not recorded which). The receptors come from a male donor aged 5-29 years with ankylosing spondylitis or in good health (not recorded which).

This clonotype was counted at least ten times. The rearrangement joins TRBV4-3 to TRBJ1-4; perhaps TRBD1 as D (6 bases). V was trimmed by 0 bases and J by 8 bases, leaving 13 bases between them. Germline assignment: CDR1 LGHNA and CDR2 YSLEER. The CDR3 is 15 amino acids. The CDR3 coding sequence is TGCGCCAGCAGCCAAGAGACAGGTTTGGGAGAAAAACTGTTTTTT. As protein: CASSQETGLGEKLFF.

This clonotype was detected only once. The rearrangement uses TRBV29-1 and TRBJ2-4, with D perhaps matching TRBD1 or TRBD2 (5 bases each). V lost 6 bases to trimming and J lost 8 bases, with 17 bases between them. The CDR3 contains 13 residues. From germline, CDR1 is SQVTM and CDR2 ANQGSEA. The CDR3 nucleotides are TGCAGCGTCACGGGACCTATGAGGGACATTCAGTACTTC. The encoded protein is CSVTGPMRDIQYF.

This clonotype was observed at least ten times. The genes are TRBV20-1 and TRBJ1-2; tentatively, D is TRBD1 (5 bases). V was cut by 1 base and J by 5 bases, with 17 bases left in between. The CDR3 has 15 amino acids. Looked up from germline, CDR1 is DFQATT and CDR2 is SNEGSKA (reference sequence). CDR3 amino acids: CSARVPTATPYGYTF. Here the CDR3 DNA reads TGCAGTGCTAGAGTCCCGACAGCTACCCCTTATGGCTACACCTTC.

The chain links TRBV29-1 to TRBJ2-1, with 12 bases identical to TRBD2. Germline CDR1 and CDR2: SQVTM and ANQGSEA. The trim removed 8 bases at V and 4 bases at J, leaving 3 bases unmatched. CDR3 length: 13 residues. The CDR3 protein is CSLGLAGYNEQFF. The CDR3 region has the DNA TGCAGCTTGGGACTAGCGGGTTACAATGAGCAGTTCTTC.

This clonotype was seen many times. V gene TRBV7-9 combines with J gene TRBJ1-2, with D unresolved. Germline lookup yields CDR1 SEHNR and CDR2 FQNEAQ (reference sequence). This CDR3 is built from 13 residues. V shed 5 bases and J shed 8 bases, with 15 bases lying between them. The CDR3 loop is CASSPKGDQGYTF. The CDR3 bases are TGTGCCAGCAGCCCAAAGGGAGATCAGGGCTACACCTTC.

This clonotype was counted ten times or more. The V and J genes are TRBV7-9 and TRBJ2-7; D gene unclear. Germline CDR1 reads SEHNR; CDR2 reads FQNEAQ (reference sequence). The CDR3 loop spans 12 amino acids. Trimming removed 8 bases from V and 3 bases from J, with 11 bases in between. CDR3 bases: TGTGCCAGCGGGCAGGAGAGCTACGAGCAGTACTTC. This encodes CASGQESYEQYF. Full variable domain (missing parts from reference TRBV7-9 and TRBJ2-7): DTGVSQNPRHKITKRGQNVTFRCDPISEHNRLYWYRQTLGQGPEFLTYFQNEAQLEKSRLLSDRFSAERPKGSFSTLEIQRTEQGDSAMYLCASGQESYEQYFGPGTRLTVT.

The CDR3 reads CASSSLVGNSYNEQFF. The DNA for the CDR3 is TGTGCCAGCAGCTCTTTAGTGGGAAACTCCTACAATGAGCAGTTCTTC. This chain connects TRBV7-2 to TRBJ2-1, with D hard to call. V lost 4 bases to trimming and J lost 0 bases, with 13 bases between them. The CDR3 spans 16 residues. Germline assignment: CDR1 SGHTA and CDR2 FQGNSA.

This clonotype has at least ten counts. This CDR3 reads CSARHLRDSFYEQYF. CDR3 in DNA: TGCAGTGCTAGACACCTCCGCGACAGTTTTTACGAGCAGTACTTC. The chain employs TRBV20-1 and TRBJ2-7; D might be TRBD1 (5 bases). With 2 bases removed from V and 4 bases from J, the gap between germline ends came to 18 bases. Germline loops: CDR1 DFQATT, CDR2 SNEGSKA (reference sequence). There are 15 residues in the CDR3.

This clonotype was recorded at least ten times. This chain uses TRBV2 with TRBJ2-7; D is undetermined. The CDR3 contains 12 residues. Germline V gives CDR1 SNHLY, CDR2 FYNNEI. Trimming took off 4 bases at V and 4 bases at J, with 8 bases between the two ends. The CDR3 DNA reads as TGTGCCAGCAGTGTAGGAAGGTACGAGCAGTACTTC. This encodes CASSVGRYEQYF.

CDR3 loop: CASSLSGSSTEQYF. The CDR3, as DNA: TGTGCCAGCTCGCTCAGCGGGAGTTCAACCGAGCAGTACTTC. The rearrangement uses TRBV7-3 and TRBJ2-7; 8 bases line up with TRBD2. This CDR3 region has 14 residues. CDR1 and CDR2 from the germline V gene are SGHTA and FQGTGA. V gave up 8 bases and J gave up 6 bases; unmatched junction bases: 12.